This record looks at one T cell receptor beta chain sequence and its context. These data belong to a study of T cell changes during pregnancy in multiple sclerosis. The method was immunoSEQ multiplex PCR; TCRdb's version includes in-frame clones alone and lacks a portion of them. The sample holds about 30,000 clones, over 85% seen once. The CDR3 totals 16 residues. V lost 0 bases, J lost 4 bases, and 4 bases stayed unmatched. Per the germline V gene, CDR1 is SGDLS and CDR2 is YYNGEE. Sequencing used CD4+ T cells from peripheral blood mononuclear cells, obtained in the second trimester of pregnancy. The chain has TRBV9 and TRBJ2-1; 10 nucleotides agree with TRBD2. The TCR was taken from a female donor in good health, enrolled as a control in a pregnancy study. CDR3 residues: CASSVVLAGGYNEQFF. The DNA of the CDR3 is TGTGCCAGCAGCGTAGTTTTAGCGGGGGGTTACAATGAGCAGTTCTTC.